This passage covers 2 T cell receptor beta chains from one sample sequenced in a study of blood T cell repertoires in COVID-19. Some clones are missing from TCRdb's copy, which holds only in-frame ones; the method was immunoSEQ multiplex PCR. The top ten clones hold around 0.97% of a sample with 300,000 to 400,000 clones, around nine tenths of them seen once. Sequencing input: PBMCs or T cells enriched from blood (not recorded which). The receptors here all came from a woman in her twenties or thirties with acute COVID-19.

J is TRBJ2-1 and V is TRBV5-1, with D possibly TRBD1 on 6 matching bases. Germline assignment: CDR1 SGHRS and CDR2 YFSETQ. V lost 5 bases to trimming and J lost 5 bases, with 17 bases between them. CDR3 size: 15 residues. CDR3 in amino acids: CASRPTGSGNNEQFF. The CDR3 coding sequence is TGCGCCAGCAGGCCCACAGGGTCGGGGAACAATGAGCAGTTCTTC.

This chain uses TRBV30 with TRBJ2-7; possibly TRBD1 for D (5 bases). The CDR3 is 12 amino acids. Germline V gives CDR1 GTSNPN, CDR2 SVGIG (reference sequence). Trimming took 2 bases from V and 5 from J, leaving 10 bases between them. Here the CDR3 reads CAWSQGFDEQYF. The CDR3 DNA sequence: TGTGCCTGGAGTCAGGGCTTCGACGAGCAGTACTTC.